This passage covers 19 T cell receptor beta chains from one sample sequenced in a study of shared clonotypes between healthy human individuals. TCRdb keeps only in-frame clones here, not all; method: immunoSEQ multiplex PCR. The table shows hundreds of thousands of clones, with 92% occurring only once. Only CD45RO-negative cells positively selected for CCR7 counted as naive CD8 cells, so terminally differentiated effector memory CD45RA+ cells were excluded. Source material: naive CD8+ T cells sorted from blood. The receptor set was obtained from a man aged 25 to 40 in good health.

The gene calls are TRBV4-1 and TRBJ2-3, with 8 bases matching TRBD2. The CDR3 runs 16 residues. Germline values: CDR1 MGHRA, CDR2 YSYEKL. V gave up 3 bases and J gave up 3 bases; unmatched junction bases: 8. As DNA, the CDR3 is TGCGCCAGCAGCCATGAGCGGGAGCTAAGAACAGATACGCAGTATTTT. This gives the protein CASSHERELRTDTQYF.

V and J are TRBV7-9 and TRBJ2-1, with D possibly being TRBD1 or TRBD2 (5 bases each). Trimming shortened V by 7 bases and J by 5 bases, and 27 bases separated the two germline ends. Germline CDR1 reads SEHNR; CDR2 reads FQNEAQ (reference sequence). CDR3 length: 18 residues. This CDR3 is CASTHPFLDGKGDNEQFF. The CDR3 bases are TGTGCCAGCACCCACCCTTTTCTCGACGGGAAAGGGGACAATGAGCAGTTCTTC. Supplemented by reference TRBV7-9 and TRBJ2-1, the full variable domain reads DTGVSQNPRHKITKRGQNVTFRCDPISEHNRLYWYRQTLGQGPEFLTYFQNEAQLEKSRLLSDRFSAERPKGSFSTLEIQRTEQGDSAMYLCASTHPFLDGKGDNEQFFGPGTRLTVL.

The V gene is TRBV6-1, the J gene TRBJ1-4, with D uncertain. The CDR3 contains 15 residues. Germline assignment: CDR1 MNHNS and CDR2 SASEGT. Trimming pared 6 bases from V and 8 bases from J, leaving 19 bases between. In DNA, the CDR3 is TGTGCCAGCAGATCTGAAGGGTTATATTGGGAAAAACTGTTTTTT. Its translation: CASRSEGLYWEKLFF.

The V gene is TRBV7-2, the J gene TRBJ2-2; 7 bases match TRBD1. V gave up 7 bases and J gave up 6 bases; unmatched junction bases: 11. Germline V gene sequence: CDR1 SGHTA, CDR2 FQGNSA. This CDR3 comprises 15 residues. The CDR3 loop is CASTLLRGLSGELFF. For the CDR3, the DNA is TGTGCCAGCACCCTGCTCAGGGGGTTATCCGGGGAGCTGTTTTTT.

The CDR3 loop is CASSLRRGIGETQYF. The CDR3 nucleotides are TGTGCCAGCAGCTTAAGGCGGGGGATCGGGGAGACCCAGTACTTC. The chain combines TRBV13 with TRBJ2-5; 7 bases are a match to TRBD2. J was trimmed by 5 bases and V by 2 bases; bases with no gene match: 8. From germline, CDR1 is PRHDT and CDR2 FYEKMQ (reference sequence). The CDR3 has 15 residues.

The rearrangement links TRBV4-2 to TRBJ2-1, with TRBD2 identical over 7 bases. Germline-derived CDR1 and CDR2 are LGHNA and YNFKEQ. The CDR3 has 17 residues. The V gene end was trimmed by 1 base and the J gene end by 3 bases; junction bases not matched to a gene: 9. The CDR3 protein is CASSQGGWDYGYNEQFF. The CDR3 nucleotides read TGTGCCAGCAGCCAAGGAGGGTGGGACTACGGCTACAATGAGCAGTTCTTC.

The V call is TRBV7-8, the J call TRBJ1-5, with TRBD1 identical over 9 bases. The CDR3 is 15 amino acids. Germline lookup yields CDR1 SGHVS and CDR2 FQNEAQ. With 4 bases clipped from V and 4 bases from J, the junction kept 5 bases outside the gene matches. The CDR3 sequence: CASSSDRGGNQPQHF. DNA of the CDR3: TGTGCCAGCAGCTCGGACAGGGGCGGTAATCAGCCCCAGCATTTT.

The count of this clone is one. The V call is TRBV7-8, the J call TRBJ2-3; either TRBD1 or TRBD2 may supply D (7 bases each). The CDR3 runs 14 residues. The germline V and J ends were trimmed by 5 bases and 5 bases, with 14 bases remaining between them. Germline lookup yields CDR1 SGHVS and CDR2 FQNEAQ. CDR3 sequence (DNA): TGTGCCAGCAGCACCCAGGGGGGGCTAGATACGCAGTATTTT. Amino acids: CASSTQGGLDTQYF.

The gene calls are TRBV27 and TRBJ1-1, with 7 nucleotides matching TRBD1. Germline assignment: CDR1 MNHEY and CDR2 SMNVEV (reference sequence). This CDR3 is built from 14 residues. Trimming at V came to 5 bases and at J to 4 bases, leaving 7 bases not matched to a gene. CDR3 residues: CASSIRTGGTEAFF. The CDR3 DNA follows: TGTGCCAGCAGTATACGGACAGGAGGCACTGAAGCTTTCTTT.

The V and J genes are TRBV5-4 and TRBJ1-2; 8 bases fit TRBD1. V trimming: 5 bases; J trimming: 4 bases; junction bases outside the gene matches: 10. The CDR3 runs to 15 residues. Germline V gene data show CDR1 as SGHNT and CDR2 as YYREEE (reference sequence). CDR3 in amino acids: CASSKPEDRVYGYTF. CDR3 nucleotide sequence: TGTGCCAGCAGTAAGCCGGAGGACAGGGTCTATGGCTACACCTTC.

Only one count was recorded for this clone. J is TRBJ2-1 and V is TRBV28; TRBD2 aligns across 10 bases. The V gene end was trimmed by 6 bases and the J gene end by 5 bases; junction bases not matched to a gene: 10. The CDR3 consists of 16 residues. Germline lookup yields CDR1 MDHEN and CDR2 SYDVKM. The CDR3 DNA is TGTGCCAGCAGCCATATCCGGACTAGCGGCGACAATGAGCAGTTCTTC. Its protein is CASSHIRTSGDNEQFF.

This chain uses TRBV7-9 with TRBJ2-5; 7 bases line up with TRBD1. CDR1 SEHNR and CDR2 FQNEAQ come from the germline V gene (reference sequence). J gave up 5 bases and V 3 bases, and 15 bases lay outside the gene matches. The CDR3 runs 17 residues. In DNA form, the CDR3 reads TGTGCCAGCAGCTTTCAGAAACACCTAAGACAGGGCGAGACCCAGTACTTC. This translates into CASSFQKHLRQGETQYF.

CDR3 in amino acids: CASSLGGAEAFF. For the CDR3, the DNA is TGTGCCAGCAGCTTGGGGGGCGCTGAAGCTTTCTTT. The rearrangement uses TRBV13 and TRBJ1-1, with a tentative D call TRBD1 (6 bases). The germline CDR1 and CDR2 sequences are PRHDT and FYEKMQ (reference sequence). The ends were cut back, 3 bases at V and 6 bases at J, with 8 bases in the middle. CDR3 length equals 12 residues.

The rearrangement uses TRBV6-4 and TRBJ2-7; either TRBD1 or TRBD2 may supply D (6 bases each). CDR1 is MRHNA, CDR2 SNTAGT, per germline. V was shortened by 6 bases and J by 2 bases, with 17 bases between the two germline ends. This CDR3 comprises 15 residues. Written as DNA, the CDR3 is TGTGCCAGCAGCGTAGGGGGTGGAGGGCCCTACGAGCAGTACTTC. This sequence encodes CASSVGGGGPYEQYF.

The CDR3 DNA reads TGTGCCAGCAGCCAAGAGACGGGGCTCTCCTACAATGAGCAGTTCTTC. Protein: CASSQETGLSYNEQFF. The chain carries TRBV4-2 and TRBJ2-1, with D perhaps given as TRBD1 or TRBD2 (5 bases each). This CDR3 region has 16 residues. The germline CDR1 and CDR2 sequences are LGHNA and YNFKEQ. The ends were cut back, 0 bases at V and 0 bases at J, with 9 bases in the middle.

V usage is TRBV4-3 and J usage is TRBJ2-1, with 8 bases aligning to TRBD1. The CDR3 has 14 amino acids. CDR1 is LGHNA and CDR2 is YSLEER in the germline V gene. The J segment lost 4 bases and the V segment lost 4 bases, leaving 3 bases of the junction unmatched. The CDR3 is CASSPRTGYNEQFF. The CDR3 DNA sequence: TGCGCCAGCAGCCCCCGGACAGGGTACAATGAGCAGTTCTTC.

This clone came up once. Other DNA sequences of this sample code for an identical CDR3. This chain links TRBV27 with TRBJ2-7; the match to TRBD2 covers 8 bases. The CDR3 totals 14 residues. The junction had 5 bases not matched to a gene; V was cut back by 3 bases and J by 4 bases. Per germline, CDR1 MNHEY and CDR2 SMNVEV (reference sequence). CDR3 protein: CASSFASGSYEQYF. The CDR3 nucleotides are TGTGCCAGCAGTTTTGCGAGCGGGAGTTACGAGCAGTACTTC.

The V and J genes are TRBV7-9 and TRBJ2-1, with TRBD2 matching 7 bases. The CDR3 consists of 15 residues. Unmatched junction bases numbered 6, after V lost 5 bases and J lost 2 bases. Germline CDR1 is SEHNR and CDR2 is FQNEAQ (reference sequence). The CDR3 coding sequence is TGTGCCAGCAGCCCGGGGGGAAGTGCCTACAATGAGCAGTTCTTC. Its protein product is CASSPGGSAYNEQFF.

This clone was seen only a few times. The genes are TRBV19 and TRBJ2-3; D is uncertain. Germline lookup yields CDR1 LNHDA and CDR2 SQIVND (reference sequence). Trimming pared 10 bases from V and 0 bases from J, leaving 17 bases between. This CDR3 region has 15 residues. CDR3 sequence reads: CATQIRWASTDTQYF. CDR3 coding DNA: TGTGCCACCCAGATTCGATGGGCGAGCACAGATACGCAGTATTTT.